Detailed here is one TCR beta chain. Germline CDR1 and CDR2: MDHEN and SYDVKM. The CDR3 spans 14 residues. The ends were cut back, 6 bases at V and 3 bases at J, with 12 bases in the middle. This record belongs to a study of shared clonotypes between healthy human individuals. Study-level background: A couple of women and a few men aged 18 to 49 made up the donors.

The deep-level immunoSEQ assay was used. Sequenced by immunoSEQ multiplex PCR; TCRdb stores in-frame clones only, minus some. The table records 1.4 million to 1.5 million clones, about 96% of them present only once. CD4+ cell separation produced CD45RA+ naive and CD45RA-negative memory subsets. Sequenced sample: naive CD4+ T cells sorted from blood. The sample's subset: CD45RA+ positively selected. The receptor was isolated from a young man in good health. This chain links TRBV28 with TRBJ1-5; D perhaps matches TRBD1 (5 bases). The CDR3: CASSRDRFNQPQHF. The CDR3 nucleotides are TGTGCCAGCAGCCGAGACAGATTCAATCAGCCCCAGCATTTT.